This T cell receptor (beta chain) was captured in a study of blood T cell repertoires in COVID-19. Using immunoSEQ multiplex PCR, the repertoire was profiled, and TCRdb retains in-frame clones only, with some absent. The table has 75,000 to 95,000 clones, around nine tenths seen once. This CDR3 is 13 amino acids long. Deletions cut 5 bases from V and 10 bases from J, with 12 bases between. The germline CDR1 and CDR2 sequences are SGHAT and FQNNGV. The clonotype comes from a man aged 60 to 75 with acute or convalescent COVID-19. What was sequenced was peripheral blood. The V call is TRBV11-2, the J call TRBJ1-6; TRBD1 is a possible D gene (5 bases). The CDR3, as DNA: TGTGCCAGCAGCACGGGGGATTACTCACCCCTCCACTTT. Protein: CASSTGDYSPLHF. Variable domain in full (rest from reference TRBV11-2 and TRBJ1-6): EAGVAQSPRYKIIEKRQSVAFWCNPISGHATLYWYQQILGQGPKLLIQFQNNGVVDDSQLPKDRFSAERLKGVDSTLKIQPAKLEDSAVYLCASSTGDYSPLHFGNGTRLTVT.